Listed here is a single T cell receptor beta chain. J gave up 3 bases and V 6 bases, and 8 bases lay outside the gene matches. Germline CDR1 MNHEY, CDR2 SVGAGI. There are 15 residues in the CDR3. The entry originates in a study of blood T cell repertoires in COVID-19. About the study: T cells, B-cell-depleted T cells, or PBMCs provided the cDNA or gDNA that served as material.

As processed by the authors: Reference gene primers were amplified, and this amplification served to estimate nucleated cell counts. This table comes from immunoSEQ multiplex PCR, and its TCRdb copy is limited to in-frame clones, with some not included. That table gives V, J and clone size, and the DNA gave D and trimming. The sample records 300,000 to 350,000 clones, approximately 86% being singletons. Participant age was roughly 18 to 90 years, and participants resided in fewer than 25 US areas. Participants had their cohort set by participant-reported clinical history. The chain uses TRBV6-5 and TRBJ2-1, with TRBD1 matching over 7 bases. Sequencing was performed on PBMCs or T cells enriched from blood (not recorded which). The receptor's source is a woman in her thirties or forties with acute COVID-19. CDR3 sequence (DNA): TGTGCCAGCAGCCCCCAGGGGGTAGTCTACAATGAGCAGTTCTTC. Translated: CASSPQGVVYNEQFF.